A single sample is the source of the 17 T cell receptor beta chains below, sequenced in a study of human T cells and chemical hapten exposure. Time point here: pre-sensitization, week 0. Treatment here: therapeutic diphenylcyclopropenone sensitization with weekly scalp DPC. TCRdb reprocessed the RACE reads via MiXCR and lists one record per CDR3 protein. The sample carries 35,000 to 45,000 distinct CDR3 sequences, around 12% recorded once. This sample comprised whole blood, obtained in connection with sensitization to the hapten diphenylcyclopropenone (DPC). Receptors were obtained from a woman in her twenties or thirties with alopecia areata. Some clones in this sample may be carry-over from other donors' samples.

This rearrangement joins TRBV5-6 to TRBJ2-7; D gene uncertain. Germline assignment: CDR1 SGHDT and CDR2 YYEEEE. Trimming took 1 base from V and 3 from J, leaving 5 bases between them. The CDR3 loop spans 12 amino acids. CDR3: CASSLYNYEQYF. As DNA, the CDR3 is TGTGCCAGCAGCTTGTATAACTACGAGCAGTACTTC. The variable domain in full, with the rest retrieved from reference TRBV5-6 and TRBJ2-7, is DAGVTQSPTHLIKTRGQQVTLRCSPKSGHDTVSWYQQALGQGPQFIFQYYEEEERQRGNFPDRFSGHQFPNYSSELNVNALLLGDSALYLCASSLYNYEQYFGPGTRLTVT.

This clonotype occurred many times. This chain uses TRBV4-3 with TRBJ2-6; D is ambiguous. V lost 0 bases to trimming and J lost 0 bases, with 6 bases between them. This CDR3 is 16 amino acids long. Germline CDR1 LGHNA, CDR2 YSLEER. The CDR3 region is CASSQEASSGANVLTF. In DNA, the CDR3 is TGCGCCAGCAGCCAAGAGGCGAGCTCTGGGGCCAACGTCCTGACTTTC.

The sample holds many counts of this clonotype. The V call is TRBV3-1, the J call TRBJ2-2; unclear D gene. The CDR3 is made up of 15 amino acids. Germline V gene lookup returns CDR1 LGHDT and CDR2 YNNKEL (reference sequence). V dropped 4 bases and J dropped 5 bases, with 14 bases sitting between them. The DNA for the CDR3 is TGTGCCAGCAGCCTTACGAAGGCCCCAACCGGGGAGCTGTTTTTT. Translating it yields CASSLTKAPTGELFF.

This clonotype was detected ten times or more. This chain connects TRBV9 to TRBJ1-2, with D tentatively TRBD1 (6 bases). Trimming left V 5 bases short and J 1 base short, with 15 bases between. Germline CDR1 reads SGDLS; CDR2 reads YYNGEE. This CDR3 contains 15 residues. Here the CDR3 DNA reads TGTGCCAGCAGTTTAACAGGGAGTCGTAACTATGGCTACACCTTC. Its protein product is CASSLTGSRNYGYTF.

The chain uses TRBV15 and TRBJ2-3; 9 nucleotides align to TRBD1. The CDR3 runs 17 residues. Germline CDR1 LNHNV, CDR2 YYDKDF (reference sequence). V was clipped by 3 bases and J by 1 base; unmatched bases: 8. The CDR3 nucleotides read TGTGCCACCAGCAGCAGACAGGGGGTATTGGGCACAGATACGCAGTATTTT. Translating gives CATSSRQGVLGTDTQYF. The variable domain in full, with the rest retrieved from reference TRBV15 and TRBJ2-3, is DAMVIQNPRYQVTQFGKPVTLSCSQTLNHNVMYWYQQKSSQAPKLLFHYYDKDFNNEADTPDNFQSRRPNTSFCFLDIRSPGLGDTAMYLCATSSRQGVLGTDTQYFGPGTRLTVL.

Concerning this clonotype: This could be a read error, since a much larger clone is one nucleotide away. The V gene is TRBV7-6, the J gene TRBJ1-2; D not certain. In germline, CDR1 is SGHVS, CDR2 FNYEAQ. The CDR3 has 13 residues. As DNA, the CDR3 is TGTGCCAGCAGCTTAGCTGGGAACTATAGCTACACCTTC. Translation: CASSLAGNYSYTF.

This clonotype was picked up many times. V usage is TRBV7-9 and J usage is TRBJ2-2; TRBD1 agrees at 8 bases. CDR1 is SEHNR and CDR2 is FQNEAQ in the germline V gene (reference sequence). J was trimmed by 6 bases and V by 5 bases; bases with no gene match: 11. The CDR3 has 16 amino acids. CDR3 DNA sequence: TGTGCCAGCAGCCCCCGCGGGACAGGTTGGCCCGGGGAGCTGTTTTTT. Protein sequence: CASSPRGTGWPGELFF.

The sample holds many counts of this clonotype. The CDR3 nucleotides read TGCAGTGCTCCACGGTCCTTCGGGGGTGGCTACACCTTC. Translation gives CSAPRSFGGGYTF. The chain joins TRBV20-1 to TRBJ1-2, with D possibly being TRBD1 (5 bases). V was clipped by 5 bases and J by 7 bases, with 17 bases between them. The CDR3 runs to 13 residues. Germline CDR1 is DFQATT and CDR2 is SNEGSKA (reference sequence).

The chain uses TRBV2 and TRBJ2-3; D unclear. The V end was cut by 7 bases, the J end by 4 bases, with 9 bases between. CDR3 size: 12 residues. Germline-derived CDR1 and CDR2 are SNHLY and FYNNEI. The CDR3 sequence is CASTPLPDTQYF. The CDR3 DNA reads TGTGCCAGCACTCCTCTGCCAGATACGCAGTATTTT. The whole variable domain, filled in from reference TRBV2 and TRBJ2-3, reads EPEVTQTPSHQVTQMGQEVILRCVPISNHLYFYWYRQILGQKVEFLVSFYNNEISEKSEIFDDQFSVERPDGSNFTLKIRSTKLEDSAMYFCASTPLPDTQYFGPGTRLTVL.

This clonotype was found many times. The genes are TRBV7-2 and TRBJ2-7; D remains unclear. This CDR3 region has 13 residues. The V gene's germline CDR1 is SGHTA and CDR2 FQGNSA. Trimming took 1 base from V and 3 from J, leaving 7 bases between them. The chain's CDR3 is CASSLVEVYEQYF. DNA for the CDR3: TGTGCCAGCAGCTTAGTCGAGGTCTACGAGCAGTACTTC. Using reference TRBV7-2 and TRBJ2-7 for the parts outside the CDR3, the full variable domain is GAGVSQSPSNKVTEKGKDVELRCDPISGHTALYWYRQSLGQGLEFLIYFQGNSAPDKSGLPSDRFSAERTGGSVSTLTIQRTQQEDSAVYLCASSLVEVYEQYFGPGTRLTVT.

This clonotype was seen a few times. V gene TRBV18 combines with J gene TRBJ1-5; D gene unclear. Trimming left V 2 bases short and J 3 bases short, with 5 bases between. CDR1 is KGHSH and CDR2 is LQKENI in the germline V gene. The CDR3 loop spans 13 amino acids. The CDR3 sequence: CASSPGDNQPQHF. DNA for the CDR3: TGTGCCAGCTCACCAGGCGACAATCAGCCCCAGCATTTT.

This clonotype was seen more than once but under ten times. The chain combines TRBV4-3 with TRBJ2-1; 9 bases align to TRBD2. The ends lost 1 base at V and 12 bases at J; junction bases unmatched: 7. The CDR3 has 14 residues. The germline V gene encodes CDR1 LGHNA and CDR2 YSLEER. CDR3: CASSQVSSGSWQFF. The CDR3 coding sequence is TGCGCCAGCAGCCAAGTTAGTAGCGGGAGTTGGCAGTTCTTC.

This clonotype occurred many times. The chain joins TRBV6-5 to TRBJ2-3; 14 nucleotides line up with TRBD2. Germline assignment: CDR1 MNHEY and CDR2 SVGAGI. Trimming removed 10 bases from V and 2 bases from J; junction bases left unmatched: 8. This CDR3 comprises 16 residues. In DNA, the CDR3 is TGTGCCACCGGGACTAGCGGGAGTCCCCTCACAGATACGCAGTATTTT. Translating it yields CATGTSGSPLTDTQYF.

This clonotype was seen repeatedly, ten times or more. The V gene is TRBV7-9, the J gene TRBJ2-7; TRBD1 matches 7 bases. Germline lookup yields CDR1 SEHNR and CDR2 FQNEAQ (reference sequence). With V trimmed by 5 bases and J by 4 bases, 2 bases remained unmatched. There are 12 residues in the CDR3. The CDR3 sequence is CASSLTGYEQYF. The DNA of the CDR3 is TGTGCCAGCAGCCTGACAGGGTACGAGCAGTACTTC.

The count of this clonotype is one. This sequence joins TRBV28 and TRBJ2-7, with 10 bases fitting TRBD1. J was trimmed by 0 bases and V by 6 bases; bases with no gene match: 5. The CDR3 runs to 15 residues. CDR1 is MDHEN and CDR2 is SYDVKM in the germline V gene. The CDR3 nucleotides read TGTGCCAGCAGACGAGGACAGGGGGGCTCCTACGAGCAGTACTTC. It specifies CASRRGQGGSYEQYF.

This clonotype was recorded many times. The rearrangement uses TRBV9 and TRBJ2-1; the match to TRBD2 covers 10 bases. V trimming: 3 bases; J trimming: 4 bases; junction bases outside the gene matches: 7. Germline values: CDR1 SGDLS, CDR2 YYNGEE. This CDR3 spans 16 amino acids. For the CDR3, the DNA is TGTGCCAGCAGCGAATTACTAGCGGGACCGTACAATGAGCAGTTCTTC. This translates into CASSELLAGPYNEQFF.

The genes are TRBV7-2 and TRBJ2-5, with D possibly being TRBD1 (6 bases). Germline lookup yields CDR1 SGHTA and CDR2 FQGNSA. Trimming pared 3 bases from V and 3 bases from J, leaving 17 bases between. The CDR3 is made up of 16 amino acids. CDR3 residues: CASSLDQWTVKETQYF. In DNA form, the CDR3 reads TGTGCCAGCAGCTTGGATCAATGGACAGTCAAAGAGACCCAGTACTTC.